This TCR beta chain comes out of a study of blood T cell repertoires in COVID-19. V was cut by 0 bases and J by 0 bases, with 9 bases left in between. The CDR3 covers 15 residues. Germline CDR1 SGHRS, CDR2 YFSETQ. TCRdb keeps only in-frame clones here, not all; method: immunoSEQ multiplex PCR. The sample contains a few hundred thousand clones, 70% to 90% of which appear only once. Material: PBMCs or T cells enriched from blood (not recorded which). This clonotype originated in a woman aged 25 to 39 who had recovered from COVID-19. V gene TRBV5-1 combines with J gene TRBJ1-1; D uncertain. DNA for the CDR3: TGCGCCAGCAGCTTGGTGGAGCCGATGAACACTGAAGCTTTCTTT. It specifies CASSLVEPMNTEAFF. Combining the CDR3 with reference TRBV5-1 and TRBJ1-1 gives the whole variable domain KAGVTQTPRYLIKTRGQQVTLSCSPISGHRSVSWYQQTPGQGLQFLFEYFSETQRNKGNFPGRFSGRQFSNSRSEMNVSTLELGDSALYLCASSLVEPMNTEAFFGQGTRLTVV.